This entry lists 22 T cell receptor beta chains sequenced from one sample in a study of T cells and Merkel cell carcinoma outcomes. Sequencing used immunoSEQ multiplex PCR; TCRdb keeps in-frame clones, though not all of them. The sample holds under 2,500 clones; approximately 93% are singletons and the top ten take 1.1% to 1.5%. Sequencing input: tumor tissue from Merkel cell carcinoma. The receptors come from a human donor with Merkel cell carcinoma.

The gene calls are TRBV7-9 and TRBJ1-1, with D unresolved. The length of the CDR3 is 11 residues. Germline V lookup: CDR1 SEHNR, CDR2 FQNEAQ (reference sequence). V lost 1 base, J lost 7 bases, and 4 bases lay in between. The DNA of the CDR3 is TGTGCCAGCAGCTTAGGGGGTGAAGCTTTCTTT. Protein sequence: CASSLGGEAFF.

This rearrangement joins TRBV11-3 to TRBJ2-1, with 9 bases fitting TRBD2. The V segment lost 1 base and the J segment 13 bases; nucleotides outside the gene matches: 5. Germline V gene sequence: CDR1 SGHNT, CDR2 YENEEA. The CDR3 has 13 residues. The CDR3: CASSLGAGGRQFF. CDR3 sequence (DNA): TGTGCCAGCAGCTTAGGGGCGGGAGGGCGTCAGTTCTTC.

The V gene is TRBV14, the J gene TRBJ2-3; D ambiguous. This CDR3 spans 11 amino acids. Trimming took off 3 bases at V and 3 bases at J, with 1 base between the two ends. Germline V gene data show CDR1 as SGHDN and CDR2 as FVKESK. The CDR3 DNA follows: TGTGCCAGCAGCCATACAGATACGCAGTATTTT. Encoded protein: CASSHTDTQYF.

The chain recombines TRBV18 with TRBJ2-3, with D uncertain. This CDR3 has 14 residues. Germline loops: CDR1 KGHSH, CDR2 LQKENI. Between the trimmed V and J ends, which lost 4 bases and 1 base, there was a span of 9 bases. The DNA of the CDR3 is TGTGCCAGCTCACTCGGACGGGGCACAGATACGCAGTATTTT. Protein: CASSLGRGTDTQYF.

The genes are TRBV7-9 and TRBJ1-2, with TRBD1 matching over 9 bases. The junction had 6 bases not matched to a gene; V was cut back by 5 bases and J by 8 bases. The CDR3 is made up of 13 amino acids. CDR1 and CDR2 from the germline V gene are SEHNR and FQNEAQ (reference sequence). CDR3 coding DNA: TGTGCCAGCAGCCAACAGGGGGCGGGAGGCTACACCTTC. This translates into CASSQQGAGGYTF.

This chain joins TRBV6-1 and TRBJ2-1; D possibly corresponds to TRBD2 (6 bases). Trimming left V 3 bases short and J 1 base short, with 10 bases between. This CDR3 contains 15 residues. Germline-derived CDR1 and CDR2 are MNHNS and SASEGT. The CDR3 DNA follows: TGTGCCAGCAGTGATCCGCGGGGTTCCTACAATGAGCAGTTCTTC. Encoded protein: CASSDPRGSYNEQFF.

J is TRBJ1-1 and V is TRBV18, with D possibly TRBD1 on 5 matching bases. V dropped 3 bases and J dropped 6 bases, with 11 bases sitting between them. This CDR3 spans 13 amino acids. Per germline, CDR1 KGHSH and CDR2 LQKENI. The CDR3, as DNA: TGTGCCAGCTCACCCCCAATAGGGGCTGAAGCTTTCTTT. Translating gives CASSPPIGAEAFF.

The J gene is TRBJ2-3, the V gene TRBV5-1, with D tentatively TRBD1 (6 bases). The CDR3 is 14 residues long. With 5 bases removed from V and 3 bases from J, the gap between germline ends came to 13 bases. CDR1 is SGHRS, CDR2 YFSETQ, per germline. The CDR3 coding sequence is TGCGCCAGCAGATGGACAGTGGATACAGATACGCAGTATTTT. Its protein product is CASRWTVDTDTQYF.

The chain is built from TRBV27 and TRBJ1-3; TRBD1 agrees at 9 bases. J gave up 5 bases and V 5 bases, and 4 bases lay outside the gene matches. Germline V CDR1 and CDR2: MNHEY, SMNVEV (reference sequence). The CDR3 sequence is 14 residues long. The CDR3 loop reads CASSPQGARNTIYF. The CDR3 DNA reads TGTGCCAGCAGTCCACAGGGGGCTAGAAACACCATATATTTT.

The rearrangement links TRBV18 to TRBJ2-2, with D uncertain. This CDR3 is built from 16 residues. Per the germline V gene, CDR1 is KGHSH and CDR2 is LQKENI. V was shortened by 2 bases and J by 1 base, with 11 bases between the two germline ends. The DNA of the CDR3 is TGTGCCAGCTCACCATTCAGTAGCCAGAACACCGGGGAGCTGTTTTTT. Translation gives CASSPFSSQNTGELFF.

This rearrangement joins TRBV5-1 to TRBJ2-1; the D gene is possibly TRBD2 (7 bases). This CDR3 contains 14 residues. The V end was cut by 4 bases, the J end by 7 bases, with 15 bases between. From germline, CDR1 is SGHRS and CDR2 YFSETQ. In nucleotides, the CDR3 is TGCGCCAGCAGCGGAGGGGGGGCTGGAAATGAGCAGTTCTTC. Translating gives CASSGGGAGNEQFF.

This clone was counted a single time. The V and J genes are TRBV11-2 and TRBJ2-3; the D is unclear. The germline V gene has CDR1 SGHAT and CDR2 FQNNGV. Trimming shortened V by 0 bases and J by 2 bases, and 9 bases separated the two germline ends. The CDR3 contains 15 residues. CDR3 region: CASSLEVRHTDTQYF. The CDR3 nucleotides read TGTGCCAGCAGCTTAGAGGTCCGTCACACAGATACGCAGTATTTT.

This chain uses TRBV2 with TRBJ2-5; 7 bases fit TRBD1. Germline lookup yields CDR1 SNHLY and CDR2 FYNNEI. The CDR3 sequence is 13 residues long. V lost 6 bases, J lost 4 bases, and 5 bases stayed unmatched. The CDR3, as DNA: TGTGCCAGCAGGGGACAGCCGAGAGAGACCCAGTACTTC. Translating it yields CASRGQPRETQYF.

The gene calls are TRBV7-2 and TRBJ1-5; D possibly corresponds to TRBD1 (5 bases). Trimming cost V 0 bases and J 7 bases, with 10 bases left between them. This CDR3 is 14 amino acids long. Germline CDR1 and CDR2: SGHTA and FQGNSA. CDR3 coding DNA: TGTGCCAGCAGCTTAGCCAGGGATGGGCAGCCCCAGCATTTT. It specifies CASSLARDGQPQHF.

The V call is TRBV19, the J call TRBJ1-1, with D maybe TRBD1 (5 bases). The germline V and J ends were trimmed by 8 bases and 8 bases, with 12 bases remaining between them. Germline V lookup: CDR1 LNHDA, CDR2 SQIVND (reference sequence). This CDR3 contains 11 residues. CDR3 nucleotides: TGTGCCAGTCGGTGGGGCAGGGAAGCTTTCTTT. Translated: CASRWGREAFF. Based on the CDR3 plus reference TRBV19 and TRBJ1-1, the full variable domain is DGGITQSPKYLFRKEGQNVTLSCEQNLNHDAMYWYRQDPGQGLRLIYYSQIVNDFQKGDIAEGYSVSREKKESFPLTVTSAQKNPTAFYLCASRWGREAFFGQGTRLTVV.

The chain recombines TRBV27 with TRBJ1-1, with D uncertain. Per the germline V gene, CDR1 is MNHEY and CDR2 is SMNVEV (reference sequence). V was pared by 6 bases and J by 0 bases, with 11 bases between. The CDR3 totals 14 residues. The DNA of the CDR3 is TGTGCCAGCAGCCAGATCTCGGTGAACACTGAAGCTTTCTTT. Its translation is CASSQISVNTEAFF.

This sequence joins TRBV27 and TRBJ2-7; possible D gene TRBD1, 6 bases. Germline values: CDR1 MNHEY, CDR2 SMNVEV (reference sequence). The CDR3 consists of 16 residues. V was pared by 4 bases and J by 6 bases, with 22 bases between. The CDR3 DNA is TGTGCCAGCAGTTCGACAACAACTCTACAGGGTCGCGAGCAGTACTTC. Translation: CASSSTTTLQGREQYF.

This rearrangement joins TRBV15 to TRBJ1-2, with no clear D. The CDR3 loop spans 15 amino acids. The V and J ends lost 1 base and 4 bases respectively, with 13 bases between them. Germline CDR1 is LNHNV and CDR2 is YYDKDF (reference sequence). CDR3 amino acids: CATSRVSGGFYGYTF. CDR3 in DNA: TGTGCCACCAGCAGAGTATCCGGCGGGTTCTATGGCTACACCTTC.

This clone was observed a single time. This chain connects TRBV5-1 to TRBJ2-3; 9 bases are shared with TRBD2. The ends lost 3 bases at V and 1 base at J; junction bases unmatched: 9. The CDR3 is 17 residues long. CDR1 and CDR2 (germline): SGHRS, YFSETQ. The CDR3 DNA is TGCGCCAGCAGCTCGGGTGTTTTAGCGGGAGGCACAGATACGCAGTATTTT. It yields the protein CASSSGVLAGGTDTQYF.

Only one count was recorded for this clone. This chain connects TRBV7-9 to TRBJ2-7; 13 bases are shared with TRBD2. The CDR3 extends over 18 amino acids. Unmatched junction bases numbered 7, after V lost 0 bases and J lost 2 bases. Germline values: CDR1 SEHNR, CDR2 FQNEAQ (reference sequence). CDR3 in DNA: TGTGCCAGCAGCTTAGCCCACACTAGCGGGGGGGCCCCCTACGAGCAGTACTTC. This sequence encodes CASSLAHTSGGAPYEQYF.

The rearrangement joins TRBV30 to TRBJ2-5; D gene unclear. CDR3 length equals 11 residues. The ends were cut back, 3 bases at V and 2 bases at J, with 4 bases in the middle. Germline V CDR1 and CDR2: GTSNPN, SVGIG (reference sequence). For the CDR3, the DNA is TGTGCCTGGAGGGGGCAAGAGACCCAGTACTTC. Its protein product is CAWRGQETQYF.

The CDR3 DNA sequence: TGTGCCAGTGGGACCGCGTATAGCAATCAGCCCCAGCATTTT. Translating it yields CASGTAYSNQPQHF. The chain uses TRBV6-1 and TRBJ1-5; a possible D gene is TRBD1 (5 bases). V was shortened by 9 bases and J by 0 bases, with 12 bases between the two germline ends. Per the germline V gene, CDR1 is MNHNS and CDR2 is SASEGT. The CDR3 is 14 residues long.